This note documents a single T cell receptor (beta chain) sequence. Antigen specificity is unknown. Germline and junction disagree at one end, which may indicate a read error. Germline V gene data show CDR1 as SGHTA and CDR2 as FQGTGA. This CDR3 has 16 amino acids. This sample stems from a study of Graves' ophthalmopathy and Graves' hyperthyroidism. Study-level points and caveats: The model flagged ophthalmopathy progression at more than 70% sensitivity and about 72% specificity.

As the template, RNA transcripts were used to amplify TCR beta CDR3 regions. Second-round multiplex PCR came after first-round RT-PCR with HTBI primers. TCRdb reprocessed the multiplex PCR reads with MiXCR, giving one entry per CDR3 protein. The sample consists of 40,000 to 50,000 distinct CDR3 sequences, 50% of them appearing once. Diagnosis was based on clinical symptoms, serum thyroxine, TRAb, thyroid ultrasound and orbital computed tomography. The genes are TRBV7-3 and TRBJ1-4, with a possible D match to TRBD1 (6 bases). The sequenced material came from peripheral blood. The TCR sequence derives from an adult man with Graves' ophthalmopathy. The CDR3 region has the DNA TGTGCCGGCAGCTTAGATGCGTCAGGGGCTAATGAAAAACTGTTTTTT. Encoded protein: CAGSLDASGANEKLFF.